This T cell receptor beta chain was identified during a study of CD8 T cells in Susac syndrome. Sequencing of TCR beta was performed on blood CD8+ and CD4+ T cells. The patients serving as multiple sclerosis controls were treatment-naive. They had stable or active relapsing-remitting disease and fulfilled revised McDonald criteria. Negative magnetic isolation gave CD8+ and CD4+ cells; FACS enriched CD8+ TEMRA. This clonotype has just a few counts. An input of 0.5 to 1 ug of RNA was subjected to reverse transcription using random hexamers. The authors amplified TCR beta CDR3 across 54 Vbeta and 13 Jbeta using immunoSEQ multiplex PCR. TCRdb recomputed calls from the immunoSEQ multiplex PCR reads with MiXCR, one row per CDR3 protein. Of about 300,000 distinct CDR3 sequences in the sample, 92% are singletons; the top ten hold about 0.07%. CDR3 length: 14 amino acids. Trimming removed 5 bases from V and 6 bases from J; junction bases left unmatched: 5. Per the germline V gene, CDR1 is SQVTM and CDR2 is ANQGSEA.

Source material: CD4+ T cells from PBMCs. The V and J genes are TRBV29-1 and TRBJ2-3, with 13 bases aligning to TRBD2. The TCR was taken from a human donor with multiple sclerosis. The CDR3 region is CSVHPTSGGDTQYF. CDR3 sequence (DNA): TGCAGCGTTCATCCGACTAGCGGGGGGGATACGCAGTATTTT.